The 30 T cell receptor beta chains listed next were all sequenced from one sample in a study of brain T cells in children with intractable seizures. Documented time point: blood from clinic visit 5 months post-surgery; TSC patient then seizure free. Using immunoSEQ multiplex PCR, the repertoire was profiled, and TCRdb retains in-frame clones only, with some absent. Of a few hundred thousand clones listed, 93% are singletons. Sequences were derived from peripheral blood, sampled around 5 months after surgery. These receptor sequences come from a boy less than two years old with tuberous sclerosis and intractable seizures.

V is TRBV7-3 and J is TRBJ1-6; D uncertain. Deletions cut 3 bases from V and 10 bases from J, with 13 bases between. Germline CDR1 is SGHTA and CDR2 is FQGTGA. This CDR3 is 14 amino acids long. The CDR3 nucleotides are TGTGCCAGCAGCTTGGGCAGTCCTGGGTCACCCCTCCACTTT. This encodes CASSLGSPGSPLHF. The full variable domain, rest sourced from reference TRBV7-3 and TRBJ1-6, is GAGVSQTPSNKVTEKGKYVELRCDPISGHTALYWYRQSLGQGPEFLIYFQGTGAADDSGLPNDRFFAVRPEGSVSTLKIQRTERGDSAVYLCASSLGSPGSPLHFGNGTRLTVT.

This chain uses TRBV7-3 with TRBJ1-1; D ambiguous. Trimming removed 5 bases from V and 7 bases from J, with 14 bases in between. Germline CDR1 and CDR2: SGHTA and FQGTGA. The CDR3 sequence is 13 residues long. The CDR3 nucleotides read TGTGCCAGCAGCCCCGGAATTGGCTTTGAAGCTTTCTTT. This encodes CASSPGIGFEAFF.

The chain joins TRBV5-6 to TRBJ1-5, with D possibly TRBD1 on 5 matching bases. The germline V gene has CDR1 SGHDT and CDR2 YYEEEE. This CDR3 spans 14 amino acids. Trimming pared 4 bases from V and 3 bases from J, leaving 11 bases between. The CDR3 sequence: CASSTGAYNQPQHF. The CDR3 DNA follows: TGTGCCAGCAGCACCGGGGCCTACAATCAGCCCCAGCATTTT. Based on the CDR3 plus reference TRBV5-6 and TRBJ1-5, the full variable domain is DAGVTQSPTHLIKTRGQQVTLRCSPKSGHDTVSWYQQALGQGPQFIFQYYEEEERQRGNFPDRFSGHQFPNYSSELNVNALLLGDSALYLCASSTGAYNQPQHFGDGTRLSIL.

Here the CDR3 DNA reads TGCGCCAGCAGCCACCCGGGCTACGAGCAGTACTTC. Translating gives CASSHPGYEQYF. The chain couples TRBV4-1 to TRBJ2-7; no clear D gene. V was trimmed by 3 bases and J by 3 bases, leaving 6 bases between them. Germline-derived CDR1 and CDR2 are MGHRA and YSYEKL. The CDR3 length is 12 residues.

Comment on this clone: The same CDR3 also results from other DNA sequences found in this sample. The chain combines TRBV7-9 with TRBJ1-5; TRBD1 might be the D (6 bases). V gave up 5 bases and J gave up 1 base, with 9 bases separating them. CDR1 and CDR2 from the germline V gene are SEHNR and FQNEAQ (reference sequence). This CDR3 region has 14 residues. CDR3 DNA: TGTGCCAGCAGCCGAGGGGGGAGCAATCAGCCCCAGCATTTT. This sequence encodes CASSRGGSNQPQHF.

This chain connects TRBV11-1 to TRBJ2-7, with TRBD1 identical over 7 bases. The germline V gene encodes CDR1 SGHAT and CDR2 FQDESV (reference sequence). Germline trimming cut 5 bases from V and 6 bases from J; bases unmatched to any gene: 10. The CDR3 totals 14 residues. The CDR3 here is CASSPSGQSSEQYF. Written as DNA, the CDR3 is TGTGCCAGCAGCCCCTCGGGACAGAGTTCCGAGCAGTACTTC.

The rearrangement links TRBV6-5 to TRBJ1-1, with 7 bases aligning to TRBD1. CDR1 is MNHEY, CDR2 SVGAGI, per germline. CDR3 length: 14 residues. J lost 6 bases, V lost 0 bases, and 4 bases had no gene match. The CDR3 is CASSYSQGTAEAFF. In nucleotides, the CDR3 is TGTGCCAGCAGTTACTCACAGGGGACGGCTGAAGCTTTCTTT.

V usage is TRBV6-5 and J usage is TRBJ2-1; TRBD1 or TRBD2 may be the D gene (5 bases each). Between the trimmed V and J ends, which lost 7 bases and 5 bases, there was a span of 12 bases. CDR3 length: 13 residues. Per the germline V gene, CDR1 is MNHEY and CDR2 is SVGAGI. CDR3 amino acids: CASTRGRDNEQFF. CDR3 sequence (DNA): TGTGCCAGCACTCGGGGCCGGGACAATGAGCAGTTCTTC.

This chain joins TRBV15 and TRBJ1-2; D gene ambiguous. The germline V and J ends were trimmed by 3 bases and 2 bases, with 7 bases remaining between them. From germline, CDR1 is LNHNV and CDR2 YYDKDF (reference sequence). The CDR3 covers 13 residues. The CDR3 region has the DNA TGTGCCACCAGCAGGGCCGGAAACTATGGCTACACCTTC. Translated: CATSRAGNYGYTF.

V usage is TRBV3-1 (or the pseudogene TRBV3-2) and J usage is TRBJ2-1; TRBD2 matches 8 bases. The trim removed 3 bases at V and 12 bases at J, leaving 4 bases unmatched. Germline V gene lookup returns CDR1 LGHDT and CDR2 YNNKEL (reference sequence). The CDR3 has 12 residues. The CDR3 nucleotides are TGTGCCAGCAGCCAGGGACTAGTAGGGCAGTTCTTC. Residues: CASSQGLVGQFF.

The V and J genes are TRBV19 and TRBJ2-3; TRBD2 aligns across 12 bases. The CDR3 is 17 amino acids. With 3 bases clipped from V and 8 bases from J, the junction kept 12 bases outside the gene matches. CDR1 is LNHDA, CDR2 SQIVND, per germline (reference sequence). The CDR3 is CASSMGPTSGSRGTQYF. The DNA of the CDR3 is TGTGCCAGTAGTATGGGTCCGACTAGCGGGAGTCGGGGTACGCAGTATTTT. The whole variable domain, filled in from reference TRBV19 and TRBJ2-3, reads DGGITQSPKYLFRKEGQNVTLSCEQNLNHDAMYWYRQDPGQGLRLIYYSQIVNDFQKGDIAEGYSVSREKKESFPLTVTSAQKNPTAFYLCASSMGPTSGSRGTQYFGPGTRLTVL.

This clone has only one observation. The chain joins TRBV4-2 to TRBJ2-7; 7 bases agree with TRBD1. From germline, CDR1 is LGHNA and CDR2 YNFKEQ. The CDR3 is 15 amino acids. Germline trimming cut 1 base from V and 4 bases from J; bases unmatched to any gene: 7. The CDR3 protein is CASSQVQGDSYEQYF. CDR3 DNA: TGTGCCAGCAGCCAAGTCCAGGGGGATTCGTACGAGCAGTACTTC.

This rearrangement joins TRBV11-2 to TRBJ1-6; D gene uncertain. CDR3 length: 13 amino acids. V dropped 2 bases and J dropped 9 bases, with 8 bases sitting between them. Germline V gene sequence: CDR1 SGHAT, CDR2 FQNNGV. The CDR3 region has the DNA TGTGCCAGCAGCTTAAAGGATTCTTCACCCCTCCACTTT. This codes for CASSLKDSSPLHF. The full variable domain, with the rest looked up from reference TRBV11-2 and TRBJ1-6, is EAGVAQSPRYKIIEKRQSVAFWCNPISGHATLYWYQQILGQGPKLLIQFQNNGVVDDSQLPKDRFSAERLKGVDSTLKIQPAKLEDSAVYLCASSLKDSSPLHFGNGTRLTVT.

This chain links TRBV27 with TRBJ2-1; TRBD2 matches 7 bases. V gave up 2 bases and J gave up 6 bases; unmatched junction bases: 4. CDR3 length: 14 amino acids. The germline V gene has CDR1 MNHEY and CDR2 SMNVEV (reference sequence). The chain's CDR3 is CASSLAGVFNEQFF. The DNA for the CDR3 is TGTGCCAGCAGTTTAGCGGGAGTGTTCAATGAGCAGTTCTTC.

This chain joins TRBV7-9 and TRBJ2-6, with TRBD1 matching over 7 bases. V was clipped by 3 bases and J by 2 bases; unmatched bases: 7. This CDR3 spans 17 amino acids. Germline values: CDR1 SEHNR, CDR2 FQNEAQ (reference sequence). CDR3 nucleotides: TGTGCCAGCAGCTTCCCCACAGGGGCTACTGGGGCCAACGTCCTGACTTTC. Its translation: CASSFPTGATGANVLTF.

Concerning this clone: Different DNA sequences within this sample yield the same CDR3. The genes are TRBV18 and TRBJ1-1, with D possibly matching TRBD1 (5 bases). In germline, CDR1 is KGHSH, CDR2 LQKENI. The V gene lost 3 bases and the J gene lost 2 bases, with 7 bases spanning the gap. The length of the CDR3 is 13 residues. CDR3 bases: TGTGCCAGCTCACCTCAGGGTAACACTGAAGCTTTCTTT. Protein sequence: CASSPQGNTEAFF.

The chain recombines TRBV3-1 (or the pseudogene TRBV3-2) with TRBJ2-5; D gene uncertain. CDR1 is LGHDT, CDR2 YNNKEL, per germline (reference sequence). This CDR3 region has 16 residues. The V end was cut by 0 bases, the J end by 1 base, with 12 bases between. CDR3 nucleotides: TGTGCCAGCAGCCAAGAGGCAGGACCCCCCCAAGAGACCCAGTACTTC. Its translation is CASSQEAGPPQETQYF.

The rearrangement links TRBV29-1 to TRBJ1-1; maybe TRBD1 (5 bases). Germline assignment: CDR1 SQVTM and CDR2 ANQGSEA. This CDR3 contains 13 residues. V lost 1 base and J lost 0, with 6 bases in between. The CDR3 sequence is CSVEVDMNTEAFF. CDR3 DNA sequence: TGCAGCGTTGAAGTGGACATGAACACTGAAGCTTTCTTT. Drawing the rest from reference TRBV29-1 and TRBJ1-1, the complete variable domain is SAVISQKPSRDICQRGTSLTIQCQVDSQVTMMFWYRQQPGQSLTLIATANQGSEATYESGFVIDKFPISRPNLTFSTLTVSNMSPEDSSIYLCSVEVDMNTEAFFGQGTRLTVV.

This sequence joins TRBV5-3 and TRBJ2-1; D possibly corresponds to TRBD2 (5 bases). TRBV5-3 counts as an open reading frame of uncertain function. CDR3 length: 11 residues. V was trimmed by 3 bases and J by 7 bases, leaving 5 bases between them. CDR3 DNA: TGTGCCAGAAGCTGGAGGAATGAGCAGTTCTTC. Translation: CARSWRNEQFF.

This clone was picked up a small number of times. The chain links TRBV1 to TRBJ1-1; the D call in the table, TRBD1, was not verified against the DNA. TRBV1 is listed as a pseudogene. The CDR3 covers 15 residues. CDR3 sequence reads: CTSSQADRLNTEAFF. CDR3 sequence (DNA): TGCACCAGCAGCCAAGCTGACAGGCTGAACACTGAAGCTTTCTTT.

The rearrangement joins TRBV9 to TRBJ2-3; 8 nucleotides line up with TRBD2. Germline CDR1 and CDR2: SGDLS and YYNGEE. V shed 3 bases, J shed 4 bases, and the junction held 10 bases outside the gene matches. This CDR3 comprises 16 residues. The CDR3 DNA is TGTGCCAGCAGCGAATCCGGGACTAGAAATGCAGATACGCAGTATTTT. This sequence encodes CASSESGTRNADTQYF.

Points on this clone: Additional DNA sequences in this sample encode the identical CDR3. The chain combines TRBV18 with TRBJ1-2; weak D call: TRBD1 (5 bases). The ends were cut back, 3 bases at V and 2 bases at J, with 7 bases in the middle. Germline CDR1 KGHSH, CDR2 LQKENI. The CDR3 covers 13 residues. In DNA, the CDR3 is TGTGCCAGCTCACCTGGGGGGAACTATGGCTACACCTTC. This sequence encodes CASSPGGNYGYTF.

The gene calls are TRBV4-1 and TRBJ2-7; 8 positions match TRBD2. CDR1 is MGHRA and CDR2 is YSYEKL in the germline V gene. J gave up 6 bases and V 3 bases, and 7 bases lay outside the gene matches. The CDR3 has 14 residues. CDR3 loop: CASSQPLAESEQYF. DNA of the CDR3: TGCGCCAGCAGCCAGCCACTAGCGGAGTCCGAGCAGTACTTC.

The J gene is TRBJ1-1, the V gene TRBV7-9; D gene uncertain. This CDR3 spans 15 amino acids. V was shortened by 8 bases and J by 0 bases, with 16 bases between the two germline ends. CDR1 is SEHNR, CDR2 FQNEAQ, per germline (reference sequence). The CDR3 region has the DNA TGTGCCAGCGGAGCACTTCCGGGTTTGAACACTGAAGCTTTCTTT. It translates to CASGALPGLNTEAFF.

V gene TRBV10-3 combines with J gene TRBJ1-2; D remains ambiguous. This CDR3 is built from 12 residues. Deletions cut 0 bases from V and 7 bases from J, with 6 bases between. Looked up from germline, CDR1 is ENHRY and CDR2 is SYGVKD. The CDR3, as DNA: TGTGCCATCAGTGAGTCAACAGCTGGCTACACCTTC. Translating it yields CAISESTAGYTF.

The chain employs TRBV19 and TRBJ2-7, with TRBD2 as a possible D gene (6 bases). The length of the CDR3 is 12 residues. The germline V and J ends were trimmed by 8 bases and 2 bases, with 10 bases remaining between them. Germline lookup yields CDR1 LNHDA and CDR2 SQIVND (reference sequence). This CDR3 is CASGTGPYEQYF. CDR3 nucleotide sequence: TGTGCCAGTGGGACTGGCCCCTACGAGCAGTACTTC.

This chain joins TRBV27 and TRBJ2-7; TRBD1 agrees at 8 bases. V was clipped by 2 bases and J by 3 bases; unmatched bases: 3. CDR1 and CDR2 from the germline V gene are MNHEY and SMNVEV (reference sequence). The CDR3 extends over 14 amino acids. This chain's CDR3 is CASSLRGQGYEQYF. CDR3 coding DNA: TGTGCCAGCAGTTTACGCGGACAGGGCTACGAGCAGTACTTC.

This chain links TRBV5-1 with TRBJ1-1, with D possibly being TRBD1 (6 bases). CDR3 length: 12 residues. Per germline, CDR1 SGHRS and CDR2 YFSETQ. Trimming took off 0 bases at V and 8 bases at J, with 8 bases between the two ends. DNA for the CDR3: TGCGCCAGCAGCTTGGTGACAGGAGAAGCTTTCTTT. As protein: CASSLVTGEAFF.

This chain joins TRBV3-1 (or the pseudogene TRBV3-2) and TRBJ2-7; tentatively, D is TRBD1 (7 bases). The V end was cut by 0 bases, the J end by 3 bases, with 15 bases between. Germline CDR1 is LGHDT and CDR2 is YNNKEL (reference sequence). The CDR3 runs 16 residues. The CDR3 DNA reads TGTGCCAGCAGCCAAGATGTAAACAGGGGACTCTACGAGCAGTACTTC. It is translated as CASSQDVNRGLYEQYF.

This chain joins TRBV9 and TRBJ2-3; D is possibly TRBD2 (6 bases). Trimming left V 0 bases short and J 0 bases short, with 11 bases between. The CDR3 length is 16 residues. Germline V gives CDR1 SGDLS, CDR2 YYNGEE. The CDR3 protein is CASSVEGGESTDTQYF. The DNA of the CDR3 is TGTGCCAGCAGCGTAGAGGGCGGGGAAAGCACAGATACGCAGTATTTT.